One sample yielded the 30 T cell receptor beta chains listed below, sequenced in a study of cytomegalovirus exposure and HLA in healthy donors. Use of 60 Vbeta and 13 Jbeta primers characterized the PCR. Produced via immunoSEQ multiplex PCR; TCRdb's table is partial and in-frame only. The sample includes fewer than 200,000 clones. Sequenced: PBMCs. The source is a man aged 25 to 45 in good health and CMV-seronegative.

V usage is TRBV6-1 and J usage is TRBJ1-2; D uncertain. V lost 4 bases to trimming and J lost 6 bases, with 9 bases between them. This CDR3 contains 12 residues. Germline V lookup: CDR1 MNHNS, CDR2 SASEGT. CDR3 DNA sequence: TGTGCCAGCAGTGTCACAGCGGATGGCTACACCTTC. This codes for CASSVTADGYTF.

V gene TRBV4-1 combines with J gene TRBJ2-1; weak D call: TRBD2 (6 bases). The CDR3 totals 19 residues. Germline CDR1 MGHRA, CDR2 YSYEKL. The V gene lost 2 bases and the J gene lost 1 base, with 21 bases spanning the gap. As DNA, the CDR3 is TGCGCCAGCAGCCAAAGGCGCTACTCTAGCGAAATATCCTACAATGAGCAGTTCTTC. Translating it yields CASSQRRYSSEISYNEQFF.

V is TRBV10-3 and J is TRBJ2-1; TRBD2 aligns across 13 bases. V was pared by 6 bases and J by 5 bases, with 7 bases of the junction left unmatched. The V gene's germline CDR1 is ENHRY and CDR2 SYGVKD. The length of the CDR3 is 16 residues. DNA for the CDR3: TGTGCCATCAGCCCGACTAGCGGGAGGCCTAACAATGAGCAGTTCTTC. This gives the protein CAISPTSGRPNNEQFF.

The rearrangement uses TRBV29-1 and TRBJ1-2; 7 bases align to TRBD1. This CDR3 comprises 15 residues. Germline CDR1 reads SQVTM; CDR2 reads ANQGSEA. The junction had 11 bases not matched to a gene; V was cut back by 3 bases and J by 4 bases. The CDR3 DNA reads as TGCAGCGTTGACCGACAGGGCCTCTCTTCCTATGGCTACACCTTC. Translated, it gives CSVDRQGLSSYGYTF.

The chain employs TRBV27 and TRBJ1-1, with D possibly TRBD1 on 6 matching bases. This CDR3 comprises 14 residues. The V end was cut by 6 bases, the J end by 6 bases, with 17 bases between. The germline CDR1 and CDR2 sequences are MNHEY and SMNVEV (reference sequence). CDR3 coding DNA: TGTGCCAGCAGGAAAGGGAACAGGGCGGCTGAAGCTTTCTTT. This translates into CASRKGNRAAEAFF.

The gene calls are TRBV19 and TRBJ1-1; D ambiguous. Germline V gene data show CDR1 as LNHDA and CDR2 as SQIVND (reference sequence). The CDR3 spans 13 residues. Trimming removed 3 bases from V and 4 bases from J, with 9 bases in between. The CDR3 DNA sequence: TGTGCCAGTAGTATGCGGTTTTCCACTGAAGCTTTCTTT. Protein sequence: CASSMRFSTEAFF. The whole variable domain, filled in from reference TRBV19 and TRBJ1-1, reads DGGITQSPKYLFRKEGQNVTLSCEQNLNHDAMYWYRQDPGQGLRLIYYSQIVNDFQKGDIAEGYSVSREKKESFPLTVTSAQKNPTAFYLCASSMRFSTEAFFGQGTRLTVV.

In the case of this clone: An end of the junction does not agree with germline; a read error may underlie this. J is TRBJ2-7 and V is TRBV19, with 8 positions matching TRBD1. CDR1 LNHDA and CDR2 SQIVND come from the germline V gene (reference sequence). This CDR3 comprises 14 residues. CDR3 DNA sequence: TGTGCGAGTACCCCAACAGGGGGGTCCTACGAGCAGTACTTC. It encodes CASTPTGGSYEQYF.

CDR3 DNA sequence: TGTGCCAGCAGTTCGGCGGGGGGGGGACGGGATCAGCCCCAGCATTTT. It translates to CASSSAGGGRDQPQHF. This sequence joins TRBV27 and TRBJ1-5, with D perhaps matching TRBD1 (5 bases). This CDR3 has 16 amino acids. Trimming removed 4 bases at V and 5 bases at J, with 18 bases between. The V gene's germline CDR1 is MNHEY and CDR2 SMNVEV (reference sequence).

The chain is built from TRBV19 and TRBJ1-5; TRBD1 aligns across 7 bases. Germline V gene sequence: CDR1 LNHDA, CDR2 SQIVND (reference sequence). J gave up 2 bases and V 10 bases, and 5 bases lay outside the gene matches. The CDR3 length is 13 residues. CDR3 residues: CATQGQGNQPQHF. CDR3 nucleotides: TGTGCCACCCAAGGACAGGGCAATCAGCCCCAGCATTTT.

CDR3 loop: CASSLLAPQGGYEQYF. The CDR3 nucleotides read TGTGCCAGCAGTTTATTGGCCCCGCAGGGTGGGTACGAGCAGTACTTC. The chain employs TRBV27 and TRBJ2-7; maybe TRBD1 (5 bases). This CDR3 comprises 16 residues. The germline CDR1 and CDR2 sequences are MNHEY and SMNVEV (reference sequence). Between the trimmed V and J ends, which lost 1 base and 4 bases, there was a span of 17 bases.

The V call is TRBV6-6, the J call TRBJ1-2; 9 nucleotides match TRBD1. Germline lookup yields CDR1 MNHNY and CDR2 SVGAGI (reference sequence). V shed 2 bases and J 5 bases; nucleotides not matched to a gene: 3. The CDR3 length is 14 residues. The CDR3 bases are TGTGCCAGCAGTTACCTGGGACAGGGTTATGGCTACACCTTC. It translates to CASSYLGQGYGYTF.

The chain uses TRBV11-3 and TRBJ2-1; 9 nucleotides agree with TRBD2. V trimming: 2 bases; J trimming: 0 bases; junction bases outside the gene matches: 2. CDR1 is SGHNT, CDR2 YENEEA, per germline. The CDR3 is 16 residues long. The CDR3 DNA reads TGTGCCAGCAGCTTATTTAGCGGGGGCTCCTACAATGAGCAGTTCTTC. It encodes CASSLFSGGSYNEQFF.

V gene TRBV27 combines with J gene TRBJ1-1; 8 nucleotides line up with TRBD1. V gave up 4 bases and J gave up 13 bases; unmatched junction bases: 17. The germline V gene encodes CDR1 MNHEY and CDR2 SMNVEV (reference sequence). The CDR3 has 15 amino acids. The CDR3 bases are TGTGCCAGCAGTTCCCATGACTCGGACAGGGCGGCTCTTTTCTTT. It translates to CASSSHDSDRAALFF.

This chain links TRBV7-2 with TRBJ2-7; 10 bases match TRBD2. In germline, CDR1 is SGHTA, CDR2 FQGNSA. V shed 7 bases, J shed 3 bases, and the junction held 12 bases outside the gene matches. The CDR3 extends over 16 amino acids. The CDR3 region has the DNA TGTGCCAGCACCCTAAACTTAGCGGGGGGAGGCTACGAGCAGTACTTC. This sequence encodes CASTLNLAGGGYEQYF.

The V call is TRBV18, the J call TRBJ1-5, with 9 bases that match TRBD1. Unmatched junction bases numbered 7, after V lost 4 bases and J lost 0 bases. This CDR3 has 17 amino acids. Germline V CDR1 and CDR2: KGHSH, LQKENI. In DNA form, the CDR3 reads TGTGCCAGCTCACGATGGACAGGGGACGATAGCAATCAGCCCCAGCATTTT. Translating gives CASSRWTGDDSNQPQHF. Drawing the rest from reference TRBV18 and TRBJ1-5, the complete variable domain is NAGVMQNPRHLVRRRGQEARLRCSPMKGHSHVYWYRQLPEEGLKFMVYLQKENIIDESGMPKERFSAEFPKEGPSILRIQQVVRGDSAAYFCASSRWTGDDSNQPQHFGDGTRLSIL.

Here the CDR3 reads CASSIRQSTDTQYF. The CDR3 region has the DNA TGTGCCAGTAGCATAAGACAGAGCACAGATACGCAGTATTTT. The rearrangement links TRBV19 to TRBJ2-3, with a weak D call TRBD1 (5 bases). Trimming took off 6 bases at V and 0 bases at J, with 10 bases between the two ends. This CDR3 is built from 14 residues. Germline V gene data show CDR1 as LNHDA and CDR2 as SQIVND (reference sequence).

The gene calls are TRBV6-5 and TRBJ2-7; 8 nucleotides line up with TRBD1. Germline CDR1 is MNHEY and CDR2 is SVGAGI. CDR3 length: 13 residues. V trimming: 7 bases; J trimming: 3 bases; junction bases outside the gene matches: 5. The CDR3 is CASIQGAGYEQYF. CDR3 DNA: TGTGCCAGCATTCAGGGGGCCGGCTACGAGCAGTACTTC.

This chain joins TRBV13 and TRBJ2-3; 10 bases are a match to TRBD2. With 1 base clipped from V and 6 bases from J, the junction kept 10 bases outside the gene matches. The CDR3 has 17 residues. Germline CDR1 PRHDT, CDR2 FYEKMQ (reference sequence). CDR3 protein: CASSLDLSGGYGDTQYF. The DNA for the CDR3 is TGTGCCAGCAGCTTAGATCTTAGCGGGGGGTACGGGGATACGCAGTATTTT.

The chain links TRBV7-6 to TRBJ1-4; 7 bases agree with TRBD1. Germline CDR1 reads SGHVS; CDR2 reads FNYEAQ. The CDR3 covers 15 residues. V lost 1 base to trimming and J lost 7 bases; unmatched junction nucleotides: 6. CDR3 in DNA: TGTGCCAGCAGCTTAGAGAACAGGGGAGGTGAAAAACTGTTTTTT. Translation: CASSLENRGGEKLFF.

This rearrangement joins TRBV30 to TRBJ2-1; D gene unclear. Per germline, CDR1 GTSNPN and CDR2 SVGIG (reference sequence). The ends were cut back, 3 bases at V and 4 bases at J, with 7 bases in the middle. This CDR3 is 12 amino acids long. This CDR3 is CAWRLQYNEQFF. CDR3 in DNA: TGTGCCTGGAGGCTCCAGTACAATGAGCAGTTCTTC.

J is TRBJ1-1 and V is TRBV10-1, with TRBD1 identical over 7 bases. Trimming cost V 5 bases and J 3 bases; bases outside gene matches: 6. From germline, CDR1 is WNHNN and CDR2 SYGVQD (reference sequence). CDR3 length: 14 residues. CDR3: CASSSDREHTEAFF. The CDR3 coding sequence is TGCGCCAGCAGTTCTGACAGGGAGCACACTGAAGCTTTCTTT.

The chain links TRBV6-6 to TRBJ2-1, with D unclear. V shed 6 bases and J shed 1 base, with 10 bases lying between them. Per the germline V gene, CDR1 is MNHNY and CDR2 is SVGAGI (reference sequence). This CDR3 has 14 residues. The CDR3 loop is CASSQTRSYNEQFF. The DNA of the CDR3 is TGTGCCAGCAGCCAAACTCGATCCTACAATGAGCAGTTCTTC.

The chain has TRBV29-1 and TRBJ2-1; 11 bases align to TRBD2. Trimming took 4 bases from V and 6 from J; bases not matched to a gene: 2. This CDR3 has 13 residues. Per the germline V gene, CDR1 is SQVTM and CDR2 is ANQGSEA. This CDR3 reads CSVVAGGPNEQFF. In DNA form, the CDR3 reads TGCAGCGTTGTAGCGGGGGGGCCCAATGAGCAGTTCTTC.

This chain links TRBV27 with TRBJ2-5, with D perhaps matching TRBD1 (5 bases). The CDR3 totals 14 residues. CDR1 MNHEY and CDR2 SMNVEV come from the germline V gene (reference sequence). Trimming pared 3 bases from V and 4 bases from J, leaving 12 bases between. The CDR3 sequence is CASSLMAGRETQYF. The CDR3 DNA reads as TGTGCCAGCAGTTTGATGGCAGGGCGAGAGACCCAGTACTTC.

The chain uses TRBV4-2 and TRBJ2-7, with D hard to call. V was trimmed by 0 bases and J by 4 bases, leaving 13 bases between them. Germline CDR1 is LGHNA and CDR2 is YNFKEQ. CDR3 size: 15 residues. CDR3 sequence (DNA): TGTGCCAGCAGCCAAGATCCCCTCACAGAATACGAGCAGTACTTC. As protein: CASSQDPLTEYEQYF.

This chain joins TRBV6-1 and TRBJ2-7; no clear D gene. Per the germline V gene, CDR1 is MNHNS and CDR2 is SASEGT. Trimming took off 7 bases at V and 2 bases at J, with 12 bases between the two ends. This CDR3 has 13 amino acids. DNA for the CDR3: TGTGCCAGCACAGGCCCCACGACCTACGAGCAGTACTTC. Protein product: CASTGPTTYEQYF.

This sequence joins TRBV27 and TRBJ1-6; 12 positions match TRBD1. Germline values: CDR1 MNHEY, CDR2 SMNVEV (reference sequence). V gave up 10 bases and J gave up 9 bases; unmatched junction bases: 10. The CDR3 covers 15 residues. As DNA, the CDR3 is TGTGCCACCGGGACAGGGGGCCTTGGGACTTCACCCCTCCACTTT. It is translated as CATGTGGLGTSPLHF.

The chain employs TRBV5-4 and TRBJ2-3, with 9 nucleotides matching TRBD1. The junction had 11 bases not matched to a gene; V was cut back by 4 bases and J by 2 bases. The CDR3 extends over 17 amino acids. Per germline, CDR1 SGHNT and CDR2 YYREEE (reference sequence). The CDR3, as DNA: TGTGCCAGCAGCCTGGGGAGGGGGGACAGGGTCACAGATACGCAGTATTTT. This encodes CASSLGRGDRVTDTQYF.

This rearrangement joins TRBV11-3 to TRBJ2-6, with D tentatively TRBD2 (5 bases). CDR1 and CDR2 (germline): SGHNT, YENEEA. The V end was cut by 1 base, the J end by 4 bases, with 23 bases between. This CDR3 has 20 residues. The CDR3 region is CASSLVISLSPERGANVLTF. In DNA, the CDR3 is TGTGCCAGCAGCTTAGTAATAAGCCTCTCCCCCGAGCGGGGGGCCAACGTCCTGACTTTC. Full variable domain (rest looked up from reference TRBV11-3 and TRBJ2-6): EAGVVQSPRYKIIEKKQPVAFWCNPISGHNTLYWYLQNLGQGPELLIRYENEEAVDDSQLPKDRFSAERLKGVDSTLKIQPAELGDSAVYLCASSLVISLSPERGANVLTFGAGSRLTVL.

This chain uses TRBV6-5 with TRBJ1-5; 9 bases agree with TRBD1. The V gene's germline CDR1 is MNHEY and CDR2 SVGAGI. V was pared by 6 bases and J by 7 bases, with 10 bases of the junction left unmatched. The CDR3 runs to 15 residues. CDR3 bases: TGTGCCAGCAGCCGCGAGGGACAGGGTATACAGCCCCAGCATTTT. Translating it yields CASSREGQGIQPQHF.